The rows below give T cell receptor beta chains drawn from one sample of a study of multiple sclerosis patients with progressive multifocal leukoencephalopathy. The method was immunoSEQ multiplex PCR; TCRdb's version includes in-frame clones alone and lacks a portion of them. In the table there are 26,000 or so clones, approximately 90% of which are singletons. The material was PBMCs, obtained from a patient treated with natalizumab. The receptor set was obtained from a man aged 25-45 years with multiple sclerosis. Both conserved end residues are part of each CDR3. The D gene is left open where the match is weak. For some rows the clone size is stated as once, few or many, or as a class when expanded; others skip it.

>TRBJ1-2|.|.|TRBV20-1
TGCAGTGCCACAGGGACCTATGGCTACACCTTC
CSATGTYGYTF
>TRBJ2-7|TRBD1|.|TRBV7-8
TGTGCCAGCAGCTCAACGGGACAGGGAAGCGAGCAGTACTTC
CASSSTGQGSEQYF
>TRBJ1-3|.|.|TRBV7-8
TGTGCCAGCAGCTTAGACAAGGCGAGAAACACCATATATTTT
CASSLDKARNTIYF
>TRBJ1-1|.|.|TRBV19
TGTGCCAGTAGTACCTGGGACGGGAACACTGAAGCTTTCTTT
CASSTWDGNTEAFF
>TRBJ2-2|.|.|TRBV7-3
TGTGCCAGCAGCTCCGGACCTTCCGGGGAGCTGTTTTTT
CASSSGPSGELFF
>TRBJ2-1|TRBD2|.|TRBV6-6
TGTGCCAGCAGTTACCTCCTAGCGGGAGAGTACAATGAGCAGTTCTTC
CASSYLLAGEYNEQFF
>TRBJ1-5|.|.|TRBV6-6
TGTGCCAGCAGACAGGACGGGGGGAATCGGCCCCAGCATTTT
CASRQDGGNRPQHF
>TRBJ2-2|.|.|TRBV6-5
TGTGCCAGCACATTCGGGGGCACCGGGGAGCTGTTTTTT
CASTFGGTGELFF
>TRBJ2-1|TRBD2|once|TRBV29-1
TGCAGCGTTGGAAGACTAGCGGAATCCAATGAGCAGTTCTTC
CSVGRLAESNEQFF
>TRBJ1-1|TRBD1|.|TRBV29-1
TGCAGCGTTGTGGGAGGACAGGGACGTGGCACTGAAGCTTTCTTT
CSVVGGQGRGTEAFF
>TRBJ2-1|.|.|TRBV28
TGTGCCAGCAGTGGGGCAGGGAGCGATGAGCAGTTCTTC
CASSGAGSDEQFF
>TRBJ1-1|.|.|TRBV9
TGTGCCAGCAGCGTAGAGGGAATGAACACTGAAGCTTTCTTT
CASSVEGMNTEAFF
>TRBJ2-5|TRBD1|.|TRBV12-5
TGTGCTAGTGGTTGGCGACAGGGGTACCAAGAGACCCAGTACTTC
CASGWRQGYQETQYF
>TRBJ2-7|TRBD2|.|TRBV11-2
TGTGCCAGCAGCTTAGAACTAGCGCCCACCTACGAGCAGTACTTC
CASSLELAPTYEQYF
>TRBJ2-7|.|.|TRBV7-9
TGTGCCAGCAGCAAAAAGGACTTTCCCTACGAGCAGTACTTC
CASSKKDFPYEQYF
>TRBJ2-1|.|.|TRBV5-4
TGTGCCAGCAGCTTTTTCGGGAATGAGCAGTTCTTC
CASSFFGNEQFF
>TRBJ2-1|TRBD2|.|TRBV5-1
TGCGCCAGCAGCTTGGCCGGGACTAGCGACAATGAGCAGTTCTTC
CASSLAGTSDNEQFF
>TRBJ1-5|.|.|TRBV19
TGTGCCAGTAGTATAGAGGACAGAAGTGTCCAGCCCCAGCATTTT
CASSIEDRSVQPQHF
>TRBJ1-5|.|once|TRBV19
TGTGCCAGTAACTGGAGGTTGAGCAATCAGCCCCAGCATTTT
CASNWRLSNQPQHF
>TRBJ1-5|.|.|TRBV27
TGTGCCAGCAGCCGAGCCGGACCTAGCAATCAGCCCCAGCATTTT
CASSRAGPSNQPQHF
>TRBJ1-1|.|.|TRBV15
TGTGCCACCAGCAGTGGGTTCGATCCCCGAGGCACTGAAGCTTTCTTT
CATSSGFDPRGTEAFF
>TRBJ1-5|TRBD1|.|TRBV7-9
TGTGCCAGCAGTCCCGGGACAGCAGGCAATCAGCCCCAGCATTTT
CASSPGTAGNQPQHF
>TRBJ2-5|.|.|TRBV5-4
TGTGCCAGCAGCTTGCAGGTCCCGGAGACCCAGTACTTC
CASSLQVPETQYF
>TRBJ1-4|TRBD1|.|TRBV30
TGTGCCTGGAGCCGGACAGGGTATCGGGAAAAACTGTTTTTT
CAWSRTGYREKLFF
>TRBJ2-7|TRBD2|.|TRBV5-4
TGTGCCAGCAGCTTGGCCAGCGGGGCTTCCTACGAGCAGTACTTC
CASSLASGASYEQYF
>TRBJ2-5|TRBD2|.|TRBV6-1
TGTGCCAGCAGTGAACAAATGGGGGGGGAGACCCAGTACTTC
CASSEQMGGETQYF
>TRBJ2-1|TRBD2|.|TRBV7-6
TGTGCCAGCAGCTCAAGCGGGAGTAAGAGCCCCTACAATGAGCAGTTCTTC
CASSSSGSKSPYNEQFF
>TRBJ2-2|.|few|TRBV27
TGTGCCAGCAGTTTACTCGGGACTGGGAACACCGGGGAGCTGTTTTTT
CASSLLGTGNTGELFF
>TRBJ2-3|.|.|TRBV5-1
TGCGCCAGCAAGGAGGATTCAGATACGCAGTATTTT
CASKEDSDTQYF
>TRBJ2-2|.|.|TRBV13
TGTGCCAGCAGCTTAGCGGCGGGAAAGAACACCGGGGAGCTGTTTTTT
CASSLAAGKNTGELFF
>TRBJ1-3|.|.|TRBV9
TGTGCCAGCAGCTCCGGGACCTCTGGAAACACCATATATTTT
CASSSGTSGNTIYF
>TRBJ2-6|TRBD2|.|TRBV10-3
TGTGCCATCAGTCGACTAGCGGGAGACTCTGGGGCCAACGTCCTGACTTTC
CAISRLAGDSGANVLTF
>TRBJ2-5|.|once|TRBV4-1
TGCGCCAGCAGCCAAGATAGCCAGGAGAGGACCCAGTACTTC
CASSQDSQERTQYF
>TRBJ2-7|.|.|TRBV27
TGTGCCAGCAGAGACAGTGGCGAGCAGTACTTC
CASRDSGEQYF
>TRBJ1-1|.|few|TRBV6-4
TGTGCCAGCAGTGAAGCTGTTGGGACTGAAGCTTTCTTT
CASSEAVGTEAFF
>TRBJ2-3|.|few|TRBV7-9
TGTGCCAGCAGCTTATCGATTGGCGGGCGCACAGATACGCAGTATTTT
CASSLSIGGRTDTQYF
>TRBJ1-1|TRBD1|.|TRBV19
TGTGCCAGTAGTACCCGACGGACAGGGGAGAACACTGAAGCTTTCTTT
CASSTRRTGENTEAFF
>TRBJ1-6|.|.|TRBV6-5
TGTGCCAGCACGATGTTCTCCTATAATTCACCCCTCCACTTT
CASTMFSYNSPLHF
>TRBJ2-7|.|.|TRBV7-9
TGTGCCAGCAGCGGTGGACCAGAAACCTCCTACGAGCAGTACTTC
CASSGGPETSYEQYF
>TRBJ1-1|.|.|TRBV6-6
TGTGCCAGCAGGCACAGGGAGAACACTGAAGCTTTCTTT
CASRHRENTEAFF
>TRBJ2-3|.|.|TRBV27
TGTGCCAGCAGTTCACGCCCTCTCCAGGTGCAGTATTTT
CASSSRPLQVQYF
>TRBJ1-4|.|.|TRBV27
TGTGCCAGCAGGCTCTCGACGGCTAATGAAAAACTGTTTTTT
CASRLSTANEKLFF
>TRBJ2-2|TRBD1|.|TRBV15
TGTGCCACCAGCAGAGATCAGGGGGCACTGAACACCGGGGAGCTGTTTTTT
CATSRDQGALNTGELFF